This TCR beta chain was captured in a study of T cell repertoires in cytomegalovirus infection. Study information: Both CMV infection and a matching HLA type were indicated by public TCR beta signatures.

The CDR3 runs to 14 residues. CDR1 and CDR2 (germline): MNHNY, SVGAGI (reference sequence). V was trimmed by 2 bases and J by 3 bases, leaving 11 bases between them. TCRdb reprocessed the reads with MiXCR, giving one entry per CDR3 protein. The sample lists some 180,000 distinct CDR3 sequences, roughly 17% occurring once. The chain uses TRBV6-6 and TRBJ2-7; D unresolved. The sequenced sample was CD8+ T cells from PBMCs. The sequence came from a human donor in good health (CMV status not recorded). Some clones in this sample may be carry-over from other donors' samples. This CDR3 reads CASSYGVGDYEQYF. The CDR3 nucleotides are TGTGCCAGCAGTTACGGGGTTGGGGACTACGAGCAGTACTTC.